A selection of T cell receptor beta chains follows, all from one sample in a study of cytomegalovirus exposure and HLA in healthy donors. Sequenced by immunoSEQ multiplex PCR; TCRdb stores in-frame clones only, minus some. Counted here are about 130,000 clones, around 83% occurring once; the ten biggest clones make up under 3.5%. Sequencing was done on a sample of PBMCs. The source of these receptors is a man aged 45-65 years in good health and CMV-seronegative. CDR3s leave out the opening cysteine and the closing phenylalanine or tryptophan.

length: 14
V: TRBV4-3
J: TRBJ2-1
CDR3: ASSQDLGQGRHEQF

length: 13
V: TRBV19
J: TRBJ1-1
CDR3: ASNPRLGTGGLAF

length: 13
V: TRBV2
J: TRBJ2-5
CDR3: ASRDNGLAQETQY

length: 12
V: TRBV6-4
J: TRBJ1-1
CDR3: ASSDSGQTSEAF

length: 15
V: TRBV4-2
J: TRBJ1-1
CDR3: ASSQLGGRGLNTEAF

length: 14
V: TRBV9
J: TRBJ2-7
CDR3: ASSVAPGQGGGEQY

length: 13
V: TRBV28
J: TRBJ1-1
CDR3: ASSLQGPMNTEAF

length: 11
V: TRBV19
J: TRBJ1-1
CDR3: ASGALGHTEAF

length: 10
V: TRBV7-9
J: TRBJ2-5
CDR3: ASKGVIETQY

length: 13
V: TRBV4-1
J: TRBJ1-1
CDR3: ASSQAPGELTEAF

length: 13
V: TRBV5-1
J: TRBJ2-7
CDR3: ASSLGTGGPYEQY

length: 17
V: TRBV6-1
J: TRBJ1-2
CDR3: ASREPSRDRGRRFYGYT

length: 13
V: TRBV30
J: TRBJ1-2
CDR3: AWGDPRGAHYGYT

length: 12
V: TRBV7-9
J: TRBJ1-1
CDR3: ASSLAIGATEAF

length: 15
V: TRBV7-9
J: TRBJ1-3
CDR3: ASSFDQGAIFGNTIY

length: 14
V: TRBV9
J: TRBJ1-1
CDR3: ASSITGAGMNTEAF

length: 13
V: TRBV5-4
J: TRBJ2-1
CDR3: ASSLEQGPYNEQF

length: 19
V: TRBV4-1
J: TRBJ1-4
CDR3: ASSRTQGLPQVYTTNEKLF

length: 12
V: TRBV11-1
J: TRBJ2-5
CDR3: ASSSGGAQGAQY

length: 14
V: TRBV5-1
J: TRBJ2-1
CDR3: ASSYWTDSEYNEQF

length: 13
V: TRBV4-3
J: TRBJ1-5
CDR3: ASSQLAGSGQPQH

length: 12
V: TRBV4-1
J: TRBJ1-2
CDR3: ASSQLKGDYGYT

length: 10
V: TRBV29-1
J: .
CDR3: SVRRGTYEQY

length: 11
V: TRBV7-9
J: TRBJ1-1
CDR3: ASGTGNTERSF

length: 12
V: TRBV5-1
J: TRBJ2-7
CDR3: ASSLGTGTYEQY

length: 13
V: TRBV11-3
J: TRBJ2-5
CDR3: ASSEVRGLTETQY

length: 14
V: TRBV4-1
J: TRBJ2-5
CDR3: ASSQGSQVFQETQY

length: 12
V: TRBV10-2
J: TRBJ1-4
CDR3: ASRRGTGNEKLF

length: 11
V: TRBV10-3
J: TRBJ1-2
CDR3: AISARTAYGYT

length: 13
V: TRBV5-6
J: TRBJ1-5
CDR3: ASSLSQGGNQPQH

length: 15
V: TRBV10-2
J: TRBJ1-4
CDR3: ASSDWGGGATNEKLF

length: 12
V: TRBV7-6
J: TRBJ2-3
CDR3: ASSVSGGGDTQY

length: 13
V: TRBV7-2
J: TRBJ2-1
CDR3: ASSQDSSSYNEQF

length: 11
V: TRBV29-1
J: .
CDR3: SVAPRGGDEQY

length: 14
V: TRBV5-1
J: TRBJ2-2
CDR3: ASSFSGRANTGELF

length: 11
V: TRBV11-2
J: TRBJ2-1
CDR3: ASSLGVYNEQF

length: 13
V: TRBV19
J: TRBJ2-2
CDR3: ASSMRATSGGELF

length: 15
V: TRBV15
J: TRBJ2-5
CDR3: ATSLTPLAGRGKTQY

length: 13
V: TRBV5-1
J: TRBJ1-5
CDR3: ASSLAGGFGQPQH

length: 13
V: TRBV5-1
J: TRBJ1-2
CDR3: ASSLSTGSNYGYT

length: 15
V: TRBV9
J: TRBJ1-3
CDR3: ASSPGDRGSSGNTIY

length: 13
V: TRBV6-1
J: TRBJ1-1
CDR3: ASSELAQKNTEAF

length: 14
V: TRBV4-2
J: TRBJ2-5
CDR3: ASSPGTSVYQETQY